This passage covers 15 T cell receptor beta chains from one sample sequenced in a study of blood T cells in healthy people across ages. For the second PCR, which ran for about 6 to 11 cycles, a sample-barcoded 5' primer and a J-beta primer mix were used. Using its own MiXCR run on the 5' RACE reads, TCRdb lists one record per CDR3 protein. Among around 1,500,000 distinct CDR3 sequences, approximately 28% were seen once, and the ten largest hold roughly 8%. Source material: blood. These receptors were collected from a woman aged 30 to 39 in good health.

This clonotype was found a few times. The V and J genes are TRBV5-6 and TRBJ2-7, with D uncertain. The germline V gene has CDR1 SGHDT and CDR2 YYEEEE. Trimming pared 3 bases from V and 3 bases from J, leaving 10 bases between. The CDR3 has 13 amino acids. For the CDR3, the DNA is TGTGCCAGCAGCTCTGGACGGTTCTACGAGCAGTACTTC. Its protein is CASSSGRFYEQYF.

This clonotype has only a few counts. This chain connects TRBV28 to TRBJ2-1; 9 nucleotides match TRBD2. CDR1 is MDHEN, CDR2 SYDVKM, per germline. This CDR3 is 14 amino acids long. V shed 4 bases, J shed 7 bases, and the junction held 5 bases outside the gene matches. Here the CDR3 reads CASSSGLAMNEQFF. In DNA form, the CDR3 reads TGTGCCAGCAGTTCGGGACTAGCCATGAATGAGCAGTTCTTC.

This clonotype showed up many times. The chain uses TRBV29-1 and TRBJ1-2; TRBD1 is a possible D gene (6 bases). Germline loops: CDR1 SQVTM, CDR2 ANQGSEA. The germline V and J ends were trimmed by 5 bases and 7 bases, with 17 bases remaining between them. The CDR3 spans 13 residues. This chain's CDR3 is CSVWEQQGGGYTF. CDR3 bases: TGCAGCGTTTGGGAGCAACAGGGAGGTGGCTACACCTTC.

There are many counts of this clonotype. This chain links TRBV4-2 with TRBJ2-7; 7 nucleotides align to TRBD2. V was clipped by 5 bases and J by 5 bases; unmatched bases: 9. The germline V gene has CDR1 LGHNA and CDR2 YNFKEQ. CDR3 size: 14 residues. The CDR3 region has the DNA TGTGCCAGCAGCTCGACGGGGGGAGCGAACGAGCAGTACTTC. Translation gives CASSSTGGANEQYF.

As regards this clonotype: At one boundary the junction diverges from the germline segment, which might be a read error. The chain employs TRBV5-5 and TRBJ2-1, with D possibly TRBD2 on 7 matching bases. The germline CDR1 and CDR2 sequences are SGHKS and YYEKEE (reference sequence). The CDR3 contains 16 residues. CDR3: CASSEDTGGPLWGQFF. CDR3 DNA: TGCGCCAGCAGCGAAGACACGGGGGGCCCCCTCTGGGGGCAGTTCTTC.

This clonotype appeared a single time. Its ends do not fully match the called genes, so a read error is possible. This chain joins TRBV29-1 and TRBJ1-4; 8 bases are shared with TRBD1. This CDR3 has 13 amino acids. Per the germline V gene, CDR1 is SQVTM and CDR2 is ANQGSEA. CDR3 protein: CSAYTGGDEKRFF. Here the CDR3 DNA reads TGCAGCGCATATACAGGGGGAGATGAAAAACGGTTTTTT.

This clonotype was seen only a few times. V is TRBV5-1 and J is TRBJ2-2, with 7 bases identical to TRBD1. Germline values: CDR1 SGHRS, CDR2 YFSETQ. V lost 8 bases to trimming and J lost 5 bases; unmatched junction nucleotides: 9. The CDR3 totals 14 residues. The CDR3 nucleotides read TGCGCCAGTAGGTCGGGACAGCGGACCGGGGAGCTGTTTTTT. It specifies CASRSGQRTGELFF.

Details on this clonotype: One end of the junction fails to match germline, which may point to a read error. The J gene is TRBJ2-1, the V gene TRBV29-1; TRBD1 or TRBD2 may be the D gene (7 bases each). Per germline, CDR1 SQVTM and CDR2 ANQGSEA. This CDR3 has 17 residues. CDR3 bases: TGCAGCGCTCCGTCCCCAGGGGGAGGGCCAGTGACGAATGAGCAGGTCTTC. Amino acid sequence: CSAPSPGGGPVTNEQVF.

The chain has TRBV2 and TRBJ2-5; the D gene is possibly TRBD2 (6 bases). The DNA matches TRBJ2-7 better at its end, which makes the J call doubtful. Germline V gene data show CDR1 as SNHLY and CDR2 as FYNNEI. The length of the CDR3 is 14 residues. CDR3 loop: CASSDRTTSNEQYF. The DNA of the CDR3 is TGTGCCAGCAGTGATAGGACTACCTCGAACGAGCAGTACTTC.

J is TRBJ2-1 and V is TRBV7-9; TRBD2 matches 8 bases. Per the germline V gene, CDR1 is SEHNR and CDR2 is FQNEAQ (reference sequence). The CDR3 extends over 18 amino acids. The ends lost 1 base at V and 6 bases at J; junction bases unmatched: 14. Written as DNA, the CDR3 is TGTGCCAGCAGCTTAGGGGGACTAGATAGAACCCAAACCAATGAGCAGTTCTTC. Amino acid sequence: CASSLGGLDRTQTNEQFF.

The chain employs TRBV12-5 and TRBJ2-1; 7 bases match TRBD1. The V gene's germline CDR1 is LGHNT and CDR2 FRNRAP. The length of the CDR3 is 16 residues. V lost 2 bases and J lost 4; bases outside the gene matches: 8. DNA for the CDR3: TGTGCTAGTGGTTTGCCCGGGACAGTCATTTACAATGAGCAGTTCTTC. Translated, it gives CASGLPGTVIYNEQFF.

The chain carries TRBV3-1 and TRBJ2-3; D possibly corresponds to TRBD1 (6 bases). This CDR3 spans 14 amino acids. Germline CDR1 is LGHDT and CDR2 is YNNKEL (reference sequence). Trimming stripped 8 bases from V and 0 bases from J, with 12 bases between. CDR3 sequence reads: CASSGTRSTDTQYF. The CDR3 DNA reads TGTGCCAGCTCCGGGACAAGAAGCACAGATACGCAGTATTTT.

This clonotype appeared a few times. Relative to the germline gene, one junction end is altered; a read error may explain this. CDR3 in DNA: TGTGCCAGCAGTTTAGCCCAGGGAACTGAAGCTTTCTTT. It specifies CASSLAQGTEAFF. The rearrangement uses TRBV7-2 and TRBJ1-1; D might be TRBD1 (5 bases). The CDR3 length is 13 residues. In germline, CDR1 is SGHTA, CDR2 FQGNSA.

The DNA for the CDR3 is TGTGCCACCCTGAGCCGTATTGTAGGCACTGAAGCTTTCTTT. Its translation: CATLSRIVGTEAFF. The chain combines TRBV21-1 with TRBJ1-1; the table's D call, TRBD1, has no DNA check behind it. TRBV21-1 is a recognized pseudogene. The CDR3 spans 14 residues.

The genes are TRBV27 and TRBJ1-5; 10 nucleotides match TRBD1. V gave up 7 bases and J gave up 5 bases; unmatched junction bases: 8. Germline CDR1 and CDR2: MNHEY and SMNVEV (reference sequence). The length of the CDR3 is 15 residues. Here the CDR3 DNA reads TGTGCCAGCATTCCCGGGACAGGGGACCATCAGCCCCAGCATTTT. Translation: CASIPGTGDHQPQHF.